This TCR beta chain was found in a study of cytomegalovirus exposure and HLA in healthy donors. Study-wide results and limits: High sensitivity and specificity were reportedly achieved when the classifier diagnosed cytomegalovirus status. As immune exposure information, only CMV serostatus was available.

To note about this clone: Antigen: not known.

In germline, CDR1 is MNHEY, CDR2 SMNVEV (reference sequence). The CDR3 runs to 14 residues. Trimming stripped 8 bases from V and 5 bases from J, with 18 bases between. Amplification used 60 Vbeta primers and 13 Jbeta primers. TCRdb's table, derived via immunoSEQ multiplex PCR, lists solely in-frame clones and lacks some. The sample lists over 200,000 clones, roughly 80% occurring once. The chain couples TRBV27 to TRBJ1-2, with a possible D match to TRBD1 (5 bases). This TCR came from a male donor in good health and CMV-seronegative. What was sequenced was PBMCs. The chain's CDR3 is CASSWGSRGYGYTF. Here the CDR3 DNA reads TGTGCCAGCTCGTGGGGGAGTCGGGGGTATGGCTACACCTTC.